This T cell receptor beta chain stems from a study of CD8 T cells in ankylosing spondylitis. Study observations and caveats: Several highly homologous variants made up a TCR beta motif, and this motif appeared characteristic of ankylosing spondylitis blood. Disease-linked clones were reportedly significantly enriched in matched ankylosing spondylitis synovial fluid. Prior work had noted some motif variants in reactive arthritis blood and synovial fluid.

Quantitative 5'-RACE with molecular barcodes generated TCR beta libraries. One entry per CDR3 protein results from TCRdb running MiXCR on the 5' RACE reads. The sample includes around 390,000 distinct CDR3 sequences, around 24% of them seen just once. This clonotype occurred a few times. What it binds is unknown. The CDR3 has 17 residues. CDR1 is DFQATT, CDR2 SNEGSKA, per germline (reference sequence). V lost 5 bases and J 2 bases, leaving 22 bases between the germline ends. Sequenced material: blood, either unsorted or a sorted T cell fraction (not recorded which). This sequence joins TRBV20-1 and TRBJ2-1; D may be TRBD2 (6 bases). The receptor's source is a male donor with ankylosing spondylitis. Written as DNA, the CDR3 is TGCAGTGCTCTCGGGACTGCCACCCCCCTGGCCTACAATGAGCAGTTCTTC. Protein product: CSALGTATPLAYNEQFF.